Sequencing of this T cell receptor (beta chain) was carried out in a study of blood T cell repertoires in COVID-19. Overall study context: The United States, Italy and Spain supplied acute and convalescent COVID-19 samples.

The CDR3 has 15 residues. Germline CDR1 reads KGHSH; CDR2 reads LQKENI. Trimming shortened V by 4 bases and J by 5 bases, and 15 bases separated the two germline ends. In the original processing: Reference gene primer amplification in the assay estimated nucleated cell counts. The data were produced by immunoSEQ multiplex PCR, yet TCRdb's version contains in-frame clones alone and is incomplete. The DNA was the basis for D and trimming; V, J and clone size are from that table. The profile covers under 300,000 clones, with 75% to 90% appearing a single time and just over 7% taken by the ten largest. The sequence derives from a man between 60 and 75 years old who had recovered from COVID-19. Sequencing input: peripheral blood. The rearrangement joins TRBV18 to TRBJ1-5; D is unclear. CDR3 loop: CASSRYLSTDQPQHF. CDR3 in DNA: TGTGCCAGCTCACGGTACTTAAGTACCGATCAGCCCCAGCATTTT.